The 2 T cell receptor beta chains below were found in one sample sequenced in a study of blood T cell repertoires in COVID-19. The table came from immunoSEQ multiplex PCR; TCRdb's copy has only in-frame clones and leaves some out. The table shows 250,000 or so clones, with around 85% occurring only once. Material: peripheral blood. Receptors originate from a man older than 75 with acute or convalescent COVID-19.

The chain is built from TRBV7-2 and TRBJ2-7; 7 bases align to TRBD2. The CDR3 extends over 15 amino acids. CDR1 SGHTA and CDR2 FQGNSA come from the germline V gene. With V trimmed by 5 bases and J by 2 bases, 9 bases remained unmatched. DNA of the CDR3: TGTGCCAGCAGCCCCCGCGGAGGGAGGGCCTACGAGCAGTACTTC. The encoded protein is CASSPRGGRAYEQYF.

A remark on this clone: This sample includes further DNA sequences coding for the same CDR3. This chain uses TRBV27 with TRBJ1-2; no clear D. This CDR3 spans 13 amino acids. The germline CDR1 and CDR2 sequences are MNHEY and SMNVEV (reference sequence). V was clipped by 2 bases and J by 3 bases, with 7 bases between them. CDR3 coding DNA: TGTGCCAGCAGTTTAAGTGGAGACTATGGCTACACCTTC. This codes for CASSLSGDYGYTF.